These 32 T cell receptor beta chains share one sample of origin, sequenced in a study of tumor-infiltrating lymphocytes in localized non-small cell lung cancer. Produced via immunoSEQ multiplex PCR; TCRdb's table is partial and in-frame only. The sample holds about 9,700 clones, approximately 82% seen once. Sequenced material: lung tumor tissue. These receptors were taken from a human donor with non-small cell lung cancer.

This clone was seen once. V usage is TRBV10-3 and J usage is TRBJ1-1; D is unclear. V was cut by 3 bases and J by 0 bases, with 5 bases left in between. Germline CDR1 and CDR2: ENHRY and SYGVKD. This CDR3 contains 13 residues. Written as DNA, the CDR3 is TGTGCCATCAGTGACGAATTGAACACTGAAGCTTTCTTT. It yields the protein CAISDELNTEAFF.

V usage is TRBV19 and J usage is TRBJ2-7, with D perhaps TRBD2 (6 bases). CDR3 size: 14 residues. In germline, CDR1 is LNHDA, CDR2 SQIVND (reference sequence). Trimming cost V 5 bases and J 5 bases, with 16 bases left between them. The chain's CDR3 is CASSSRRTNHEQYF. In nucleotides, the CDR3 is TGTGCCAGTAGTTCCAGGAGGACTAACCACGAGCAGTACTTC.

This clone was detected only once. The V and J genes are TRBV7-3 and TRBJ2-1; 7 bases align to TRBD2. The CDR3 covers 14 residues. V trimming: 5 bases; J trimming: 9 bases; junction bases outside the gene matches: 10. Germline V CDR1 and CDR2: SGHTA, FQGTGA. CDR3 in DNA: TGTGCCAGCAGCCGCACCCAGGGCGGGGGTGAGCAGTTCTTC. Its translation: CASSRTQGGGEQFF.

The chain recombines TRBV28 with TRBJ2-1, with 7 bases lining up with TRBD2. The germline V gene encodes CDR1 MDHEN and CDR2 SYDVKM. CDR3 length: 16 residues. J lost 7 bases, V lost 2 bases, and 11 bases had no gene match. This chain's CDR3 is CASSLAAPRGLNEQFF. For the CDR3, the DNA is TGTGCCAGCAGTTTAGCGGCACCACGGGGACTAAATGAGCAGTTCTTC.

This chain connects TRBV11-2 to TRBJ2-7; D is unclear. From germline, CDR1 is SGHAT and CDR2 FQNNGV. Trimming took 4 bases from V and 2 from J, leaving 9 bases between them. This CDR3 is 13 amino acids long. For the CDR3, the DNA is TGTGCCAGCAGCTCACCAGCAACCTACGAGCAGTACTTC. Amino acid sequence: CASSSPATYEQYF.

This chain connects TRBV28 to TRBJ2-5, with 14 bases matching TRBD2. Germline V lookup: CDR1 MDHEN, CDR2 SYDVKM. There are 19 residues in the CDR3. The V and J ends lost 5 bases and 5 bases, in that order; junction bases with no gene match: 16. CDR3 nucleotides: TGTGCCAGCAGTCCCAAACCCAGGGGACTAGCGGGAGTCCCGGAGACCCAGTACTTC. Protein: CASSPKPRGLAGVPETQYF.

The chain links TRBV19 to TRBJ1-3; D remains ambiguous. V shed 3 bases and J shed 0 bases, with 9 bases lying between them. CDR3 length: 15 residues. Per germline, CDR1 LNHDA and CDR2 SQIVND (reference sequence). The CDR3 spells CASSIAANSGNTIYF. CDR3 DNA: TGTGCCAGTAGTATCGCTGCGAACTCTGGAAACACCATATATTTT.

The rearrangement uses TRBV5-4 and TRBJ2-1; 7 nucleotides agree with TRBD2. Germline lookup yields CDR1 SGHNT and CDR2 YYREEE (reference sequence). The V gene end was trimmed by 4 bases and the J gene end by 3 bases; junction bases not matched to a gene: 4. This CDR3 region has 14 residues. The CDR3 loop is CASSQRTSYNEQFF. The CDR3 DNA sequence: TGTGCCAGCAGCCAGAGGACTAGCTACAATGAGCAGTTCTTC.

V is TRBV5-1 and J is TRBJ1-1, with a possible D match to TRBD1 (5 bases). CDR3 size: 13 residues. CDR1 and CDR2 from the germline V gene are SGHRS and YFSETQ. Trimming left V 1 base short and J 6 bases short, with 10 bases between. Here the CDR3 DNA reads TGCGCCAGCAGCTTGTATAGCAGGGCTGAAGCTTTCTTT. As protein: CASSLYSRAEAFF.

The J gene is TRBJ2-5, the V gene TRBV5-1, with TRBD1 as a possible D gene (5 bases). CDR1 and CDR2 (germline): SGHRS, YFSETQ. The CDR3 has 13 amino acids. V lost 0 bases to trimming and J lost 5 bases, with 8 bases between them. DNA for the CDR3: TGCGCCAGCAGCTTGGGAGCAGGGGAGACCCAGTACTTC. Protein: CASSLGAGETQYF.

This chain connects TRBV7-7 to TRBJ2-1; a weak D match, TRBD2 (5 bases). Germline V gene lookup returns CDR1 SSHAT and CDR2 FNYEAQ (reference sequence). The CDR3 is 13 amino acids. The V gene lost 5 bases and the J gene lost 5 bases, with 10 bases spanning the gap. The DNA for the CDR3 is TGTGCCAGCAGCAAAGCTAGCCACAATGAGCAGTTCTTC. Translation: CASSKASHNEQFF.

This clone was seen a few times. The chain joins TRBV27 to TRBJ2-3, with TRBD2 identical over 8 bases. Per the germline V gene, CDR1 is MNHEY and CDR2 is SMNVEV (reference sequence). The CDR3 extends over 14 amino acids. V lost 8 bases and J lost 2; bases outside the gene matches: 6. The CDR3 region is CASGREGPTDTQYF. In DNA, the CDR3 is TGTGCCAGCGGACGGGAGGGCCCCACAGATACGCAGTATTTT.

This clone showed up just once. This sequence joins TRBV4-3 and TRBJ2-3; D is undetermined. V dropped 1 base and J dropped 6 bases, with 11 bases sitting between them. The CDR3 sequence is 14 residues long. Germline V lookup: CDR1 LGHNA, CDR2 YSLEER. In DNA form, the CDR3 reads TGCGCCAGCAGCCAAGCCTCTGGGTCTGATACGCAGTATTTT. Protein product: CASSQASGSDTQYF.

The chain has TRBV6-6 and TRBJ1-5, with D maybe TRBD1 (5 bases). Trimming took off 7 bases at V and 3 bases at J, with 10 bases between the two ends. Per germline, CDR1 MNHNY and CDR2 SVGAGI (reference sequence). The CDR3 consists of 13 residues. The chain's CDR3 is CASTTEPNQPQHF. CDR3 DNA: TGTGCCAGCACGACAGAACCCAATCAGCCCCAGCATTTT.

In DNA form, the CDR3 reads TGTGCCAGCAGCTTGAGCGGGGGATCCTACGAGCAGTACTTC. Amino acid sequence: CASSLSGGSYEQYF. This chain joins TRBV7-9 and TRBJ2-7, with 8 bases matching TRBD2. Per germline, CDR1 SEHNR and CDR2 FQNEAQ (reference sequence). The CDR3 spans 14 residues. Unmatched junction bases numbered 2, after V lost 3 bases and J lost 1 base.

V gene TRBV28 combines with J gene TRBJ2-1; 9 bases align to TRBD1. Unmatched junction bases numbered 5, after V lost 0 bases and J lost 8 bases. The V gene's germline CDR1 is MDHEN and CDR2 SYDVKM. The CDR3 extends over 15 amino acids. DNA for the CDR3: TGTGCCAGCAGTTTATGGGGGGGACAGGGAGATGAGCAGTTCTTC. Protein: CASSLWGGQGDEQFF.

The CDR3 nucleotides are TGTGCCAGCAGCTTGACTTTGGGGGGGACCATTAGCACAGATACGCAGTATTTT. It codes for CASSLTLGGTISTDTQYF. This sequence joins TRBV5-6 and TRBJ2-3; 7 bases are a match to TRBD2. The V segment lost 1 base and the J segment 0 bases; nucleotides outside the gene matches: 11. There are 18 residues in the CDR3. The germline V gene has CDR1 SGHDT and CDR2 YYEEEE.

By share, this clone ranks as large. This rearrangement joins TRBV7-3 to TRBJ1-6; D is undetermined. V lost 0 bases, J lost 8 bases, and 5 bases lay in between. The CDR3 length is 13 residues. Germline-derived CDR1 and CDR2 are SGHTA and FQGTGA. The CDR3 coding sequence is TGTGCCAGCAGCTTAACAGGAGATTCACCCCTCCACTTT. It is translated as CASSLTGDSPLHF.

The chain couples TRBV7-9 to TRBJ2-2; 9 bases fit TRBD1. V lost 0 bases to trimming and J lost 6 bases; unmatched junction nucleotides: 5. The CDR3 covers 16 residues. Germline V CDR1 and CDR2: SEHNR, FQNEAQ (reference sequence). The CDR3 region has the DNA TGTGCCAGCAGCTTAGCGTCCCGGGACAGGGCCGGGGAGCTGTTTTTT. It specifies CASSLASRDRAGELFF.

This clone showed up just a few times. The CDR3 nucleotides are TGTGCCAGCCGGGATAGGGGTTTGAACACTGAAGCTTTCTTT. Encoded protein: CASRDRGLNTEAFF. The chain is built from TRBV5-4 and TRBJ1-1; perhaps TRBD1 as D (5 bases). The CDR3 extends over 14 amino acids. Trimming shortened V by 7 bases and J by 0 bases, and 13 bases separated the two germline ends. The germline V gene has CDR1 SGHNT and CDR2 YYREEE (reference sequence).

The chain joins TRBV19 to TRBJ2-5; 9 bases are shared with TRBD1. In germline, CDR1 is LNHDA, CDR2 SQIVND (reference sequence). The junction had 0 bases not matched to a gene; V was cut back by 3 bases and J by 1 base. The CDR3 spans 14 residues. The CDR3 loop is CASSMGQGQETQYF. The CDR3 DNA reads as TGTGCCAGTAGTATGGGACAGGGCCAAGAGACCCAGTACTTC. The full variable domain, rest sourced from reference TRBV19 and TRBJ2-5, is DGGITQSPKYLFRKEGQNVTLSCEQNLNHDAMYWYRQDPGQGLRLIYYSQIVNDFQKGDIAEGYSVSREKKESFPLTVTSAQKNPTAFYLCASSMGQGQETQYFGPGTRLLVL.

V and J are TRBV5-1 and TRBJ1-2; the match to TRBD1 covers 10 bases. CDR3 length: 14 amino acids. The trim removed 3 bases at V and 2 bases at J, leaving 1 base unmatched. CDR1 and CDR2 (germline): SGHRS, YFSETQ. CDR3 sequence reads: CASSSGQGNYGYTF. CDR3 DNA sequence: TGCGCCAGCAGCTCGGGACAGGGGAACTATGGCTACACCTTC.

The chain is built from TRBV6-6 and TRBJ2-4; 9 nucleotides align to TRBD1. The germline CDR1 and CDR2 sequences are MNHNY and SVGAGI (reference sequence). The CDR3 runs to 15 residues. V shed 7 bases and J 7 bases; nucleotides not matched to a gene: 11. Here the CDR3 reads CASTNSPGTGNIQYF. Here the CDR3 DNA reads TGTGCCAGCACCAACTCCCCGGGGACAGGGAACATTCAGTACTTC.

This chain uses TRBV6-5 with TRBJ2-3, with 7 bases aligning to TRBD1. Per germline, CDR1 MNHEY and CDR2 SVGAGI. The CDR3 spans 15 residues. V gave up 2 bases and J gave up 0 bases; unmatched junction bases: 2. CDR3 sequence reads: CASSYLGQSTDTQYF. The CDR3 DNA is TGTGCCAGCAGTTACCTGGGACAGAGCACAGATACGCAGTATTTT.

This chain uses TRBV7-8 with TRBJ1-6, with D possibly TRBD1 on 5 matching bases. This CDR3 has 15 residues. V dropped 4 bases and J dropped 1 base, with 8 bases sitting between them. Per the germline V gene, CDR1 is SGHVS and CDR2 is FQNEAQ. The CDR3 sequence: CASSSGTSYNSPLHF. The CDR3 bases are TGTGCCAGCAGCTCCGGGACGTCCTATAATTCACCCCTCCACTTT.

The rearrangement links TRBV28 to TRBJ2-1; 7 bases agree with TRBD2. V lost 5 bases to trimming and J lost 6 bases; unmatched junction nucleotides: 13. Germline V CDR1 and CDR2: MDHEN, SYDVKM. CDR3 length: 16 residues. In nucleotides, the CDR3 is TGTGCCAGCAGTCGATCCGGGACCCGGGGGGTCAATGAGCAGTTCTTC. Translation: CASSRSGTRGVNEQFF.

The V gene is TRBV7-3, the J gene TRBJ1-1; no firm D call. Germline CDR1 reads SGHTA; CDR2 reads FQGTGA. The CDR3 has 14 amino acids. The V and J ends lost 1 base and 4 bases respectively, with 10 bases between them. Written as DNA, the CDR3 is TGTGCCAGCAGCTTAATCGCGGGGAGCACTGAAGCTTTCTTT. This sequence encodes CASSLIAGSTEAFF.

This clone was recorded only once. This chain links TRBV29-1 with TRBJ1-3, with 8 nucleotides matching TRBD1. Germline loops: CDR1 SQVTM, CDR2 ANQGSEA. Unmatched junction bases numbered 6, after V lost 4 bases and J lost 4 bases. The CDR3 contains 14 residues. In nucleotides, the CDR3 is TGCAGCGTTGCAGGGGGCGCATCGGGAAACACCATATATTTT. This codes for CSVAGGASGNTIYF.

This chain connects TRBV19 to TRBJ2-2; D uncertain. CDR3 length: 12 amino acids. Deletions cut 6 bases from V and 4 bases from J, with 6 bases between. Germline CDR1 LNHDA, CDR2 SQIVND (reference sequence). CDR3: CASRVSTGELFF. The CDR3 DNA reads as TGTGCCAGTAGGGTTAGCACCGGGGAGCTGTTTTTT.

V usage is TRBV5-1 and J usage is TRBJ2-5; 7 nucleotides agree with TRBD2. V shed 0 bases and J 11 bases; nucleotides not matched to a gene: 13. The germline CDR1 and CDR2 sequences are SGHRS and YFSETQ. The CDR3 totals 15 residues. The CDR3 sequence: CASSLALADLREQYF. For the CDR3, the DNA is TGCGCCAGCAGCTTGGCTCTAGCGGACCTACGGGAGCAGTACTTC.

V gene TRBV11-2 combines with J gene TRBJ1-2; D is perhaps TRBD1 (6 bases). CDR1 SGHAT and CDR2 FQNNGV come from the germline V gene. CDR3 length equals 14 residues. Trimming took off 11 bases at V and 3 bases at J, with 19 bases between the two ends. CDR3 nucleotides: TGTGCCGGGCAGAAGGGGGGGCGGGACTATGGCTACACCTTC. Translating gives CAGQKGGRDYGYTF.

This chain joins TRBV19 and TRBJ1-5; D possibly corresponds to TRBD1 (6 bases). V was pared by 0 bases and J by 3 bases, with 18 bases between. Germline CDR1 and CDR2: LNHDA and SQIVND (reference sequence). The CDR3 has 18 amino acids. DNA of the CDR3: TGTGCCAGTAGTATAGAGTGGAAGGGACATTTTGACAATCAGCCCCAGCATTTT. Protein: CASSIEWKGHFDNQPQHF.